Presented here are 25 T cell receptor beta chains from one specimen sequenced in a study of blood T cell repertoires in COVID-19. Sequencing was performed with immunoSEQ multiplex PCR; in TCRdb, only in-frame clones are kept and a portion is missing. The data hold about 98,000 clones, with 87% observed a single time. What was sequenced was peripheral blood. These receptors were collected from a man aged 65-85 years with acute or convalescent COVID-19.

The V gene is TRBV28, the J gene TRBJ1-4, with 8 bases fitting TRBD1. Germline lookup yields CDR1 MDHEN and CDR2 SYDVKM. V shed 3 bases and J 7 bases; nucleotides not matched to a gene: 7. The CDR3 sequence is 15 residues long. In DNA form, the CDR3 reads TGTGCCAGCAGTTTCTTAGGACAGGGCAGTGAAAAACTGTTTTTT. It codes for CASSFLGQGSEKLFF. Together with reference TRBV28 and TRBJ1-4, the CDR3 gives the full variable domain: DVKVTQSSRYLVKRTGEKVFLECVQDMDHENMFWYRQDPGLGLRLIYFSYDVKMKEKGDIPEGYSVSREKKERFSLILESASTNQTSMYLCASSFLGQGSEKLFFGSGTQLSVL.

In its sample, this clone was seen once. The genes are TRBV5-4 and TRBJ1-6, with D hard to call. Trimming removed 5 bases at V and 6 bases at J, with 15 bases between. Per germline, CDR1 SGHNT and CDR2 YYREEE (reference sequence). The CDR3 contains 15 residues. The CDR3 sequence: CASRQRGRFNSPLHF. The CDR3 DNA follows: TGTGCCAGCAGACAGAGAGGGAGATTTAATTCACCCCTCCACTTT.

The chain combines TRBV18 with TRBJ1-2; D is perhaps TRBD1 (6 bases). This CDR3 has 20 residues. CDR1 KGHSH and CDR2 LQKENI come from the germline V gene. Between the trimmed V and J ends, which lost 1 base and 2 bases, there was a span of 26 bases. The DNA for the CDR3 is TGTGCCAGCTCACCACTGGCCGGGACATCGGAATCCGGGACGAACTATGGCTACACCTTC. Translated: CASSPLAGTSESGTNYGYTF.

The chain employs TRBV18 and TRBJ1-5; TRBD1 is a possible D gene (5 bases). Trimming left V 3 bases short and J 2 bases short, with 8 bases between. The CDR3 is 14 amino acids. CDR1 and CDR2 from the germline V gene are KGHSH and LQKENI. The CDR3 loop is CASSPGQGNQPQHF. The CDR3 nucleotides read TGTGCCAGCTCACCCGGACAAGGCAATCAGCCCCAGCATTTT.

The V call is TRBV6-6, the J call TRBJ1-2; D might be TRBD1 (5 bases). Trimming shortened V by 0 bases and J by 5 bases, and 13 bases separated the two germline ends. The CDR3 loop spans 15 amino acids. The germline V gene has CDR1 MNHNY and CDR2 SVGAGI (reference sequence). Written as DNA, the CDR3 is TGTGCCAGCAGTTACTCCGAGGGGAGGCAATATGGCTACACCTTC. Translation gives CASSYSEGRQYGYTF.

The chain joins TRBV29-1 to TRBJ1-4, with D hard to call. Germline V gene sequence: CDR1 SQVTM, CDR2 ANQGSEA. The CDR3 runs 12 residues. Between the trimmed V and J ends, which lost 3 bases and 3 bases, there was a span of 5 bases. The CDR3 region is CSVEEANEKLFF. The DNA for the CDR3 is TGCAGCGTTGAGGAGGCTAATGAAAAACTGTTTTTT.

The gene calls are TRBV6-1 and TRBJ1-1, with a weak D call TRBD1 (6 bases). V was trimmed by 3 bases and J by 12 bases, leaving 20 bases between them. Per the germline V gene, CDR1 is MNHNS and CDR2 is SASEGT. The CDR3 totals 14 residues. CDR3 residues: CASSESTGSYFPFF. DNA for the CDR3: TGTGCCAGCAGTGAGTCGACAGGATCTTATTTTCCTTTCTTT.

The rearrangement uses TRBV18 and TRBJ2-7, with 11 bases aligning to TRBD1. V shed 5 bases, J shed 4 bases, and the junction held 7 bases outside the gene matches. The CDR3 covers 15 residues. CDR1 and CDR2 (germline): KGHSH, LQKENI. In DNA form, the CDR3 reads TGTGCCAGCTCAGGACAGGGGGCCAATACTTACGAGCAGTACTTC. Translation: CASSGQGANTYEQYF.

The chain joins TRBV10-3 to TRBJ2-7; perhaps TRBD1 as D (6 bases). With 10 bases removed from V and 6 bases from J, the gap between germline ends came to 13 bases. The CDR3 is made up of 11 amino acids. Looked up from germline, CDR1 is ENHRY and CDR2 is SYGVKD. As DNA, the CDR3 is TGTGCCAGCCAACAGGGATCCGAGCAGTACGTC. This translates into CASQQGSEQYV.

In its sample, this clone was seen once. The chain has TRBV2 and TRBJ2-3, with TRBD2 matching over 7 bases. Germline lookup yields CDR1 SNHLY and CDR2 FYNNEI. Germline trimming cut 8 bases from V and 5 bases from J; bases unmatched to any gene: 4. This CDR3 region has 12 residues. CDR3 in amino acids: CASSSGIDTQYF. DNA of the CDR3: TGTGCCAGCTCTAGCGGAATAGATACGCAGTATTTT.

In its sample, this clone was seen once. The rearrangement joins TRBV7-2 to TRBJ2-1; 8 nucleotides line up with TRBD2. Germline V gene sequence: CDR1 SGHTA, CDR2 FQGNSA. Unmatched junction bases numbered 14, after V lost 5 bases and J lost 5 bases. The CDR3 covers 17 residues. The CDR3 nucleotides read TGTGCCAGCAGCCCGGGGGGCGGGGGGCCGGTTAACAATGAGCAGTTCTTC. It encodes CASSPGGGGPVNNEQFF.

As for this clone: No conserved phenylalanine or tryptophan ends this CDR3, so it is likely a read error. The DNA is left out, because the CDR3 cannot be placed on it with certainty; the CDR3 is given as TCRdb lists it. The chain is built from TRBV6-1 and TRBJ2-7; the table's D call TRBD1 went unverified against the DNA. With termini counted, the CDR3 has 12 amino acids. CDR1 MNHNS and CDR2 SASEGT come from the germline V gene. CDR3: CASSEGASSVRI.

The genes are TRBV19 and TRBJ1-3; 8 nucleotides line up with TRBD1. Germline V gives CDR1 LNHDA, CDR2 SQIVND (reference sequence). Trimming cost V 5 bases and J 0 bases; bases outside gene matches: 12. This CDR3 is 18 amino acids long. The CDR3 loop reads CASSLGQGSTHSGNTIYF. The CDR3 nucleotides are TGTGCCAGTAGTCTCGGACAGGGTAGCACTCACTCTGGAAACACCATATATTTT.

This sequence joins TRBV14 and TRBJ2-1; 11 nucleotides agree with TRBD2. CDR1 SGHDN and CDR2 FVKESK come from the germline V gene. The CDR3 is 15 amino acids. The trim removed 3 bases at V and 9 bases at J, leaving 7 bases unmatched. Here the CDR3 DNA reads TGTGCCAGCAGCCACGGACTAGCGGGTACAACTGAGCAGTTCTTC. Encoded protein: CASSHGLAGTTEQFF. The complete variable domain, with remaining parts taken from reference TRBV14 and TRBJ2-1, reads EAGVTQFPSHSVIEKGQTVTLRCDPISGHDNLYWYRRVMGKEIKFLLHFVKESKQDESGMPNNRFLAERTGGTYSTLKVQPAELEDSGVYFCASSHGLAGTTEQFFGPGTRLTVL.

The chain uses TRBV6-6 and TRBJ1-2, with D possibly being TRBD1 (5 bases). This CDR3 is built from 11 residues. Germline CDR1 and CDR2: MNHNY and SVGAGI (reference sequence). V shed 4 bases and J shed 8 bases, with 8 bases lying between them. In DNA form, the CDR3 reads TGTGCCAGCAGTTCAGGGTCCGGCTACACCTTC. Its protein product is CASSSGSGYTF.

The chain has TRBV2 and TRBJ2-3, with 11 bases lining up with TRBD2. Per the germline V gene, CDR1 is SNHLY and CDR2 is FYNNEI. The CDR3 spans 15 residues. V shed 7 bases, J shed 5 bases, and the junction held 8 bases outside the gene matches. As DNA, the CDR3 is TGTGCCAGCACCTTAGCGGGGGGGCTAGTAGATACGCAGTATTTT. This encodes CASTLAGGLVDTQYF.

The V call is TRBV5-4, the J call TRBJ1-1, with D perhaps matching TRBD1 (5 bases). Germline V gene lookup returns CDR1 SGHNT and CDR2 YYREEE (reference sequence). The length of the CDR3 is 15 residues. V lost 0 bases and J lost 6, with 15 bases in between. This chain's CDR3 is CASSLAGGRAAEAFF. CDR3 DNA sequence: TGTGCCAGCAGCTTGGCCGGGGGAAGGGCGGCTGAAGCTTTCTTT.

By frequency in the sample, this clone is medium-sized. The chain recombines TRBV4-2 with TRBJ1-3; D might be TRBD1 (6 bases). Trimming pared 0 bases from V and 1 base from J, leaving 13 bases between. Germline V gives CDR1 LGHNA, CDR2 YNFKEQ. The CDR3 is made up of 17 amino acids. CDR3 sequence (DNA): TGTGCCAGCAGCCAAGATTCTACAGGGTTATCTGGAAACACCATATATTTT. Amino acids: CASSQDSTGLSGNTIYF.

This chain links TRBV5-6 with TRBJ2-5; 9 bases map to TRBD1. Germline CDR1 SGHDT, CDR2 YYEEEE. The J segment lost 5 bases and the V segment lost 3 bases, leaving 8 bases of the junction unmatched. The CDR3 has 15 amino acids. The CDR3 bases are TGTGCCAGCAGCTCCGGGACAGGGAATTTGGAGACCCAGTACTTC. It encodes CASSSGTGNLETQYF.

The J gene is TRBJ2-5, the V gene TRBV11-2; no reliable D call. Trimming stripped 4 bases from V and 5 bases from J, with 8 bases between. Germline V CDR1 and CDR2: SGHAT, FQNNGV. The CDR3 loop spans 12 amino acids. This CDR3 reads CASSYYGETQYF. In DNA, the CDR3 is TGTGCCAGCAGCTATTACGGGGAGACCCAGTACTTC.

The chain employs TRBV2 and TRBJ2-7; 8 nucleotides line up with TRBD2. The germline V gene encodes CDR1 SNHLY and CDR2 FYNNEI. V gave up 3 bases and J gave up 7 bases; unmatched junction bases: 14. The CDR3 is made up of 16 amino acids. The CDR3 coding sequence is TGTGCCAGCAGTGAGTCGGGGGGGACGTCTCCTCGGGAGCAGTACTTC. Protein product: CASSESGGTSPREQYF.

The CDR3 here is CASRSGTGAYGNTIYF. CDR3 nucleotides: TGTGCCAGCAGATCCGGGACAGGGGCTTACGGAAACACCATATATTTT. The V and J genes are TRBV5-6 and TRBJ1-3; 10 bases match TRBD1. This CDR3 is 16 amino acids long. The trim removed 5 bases at V and 4 bases at J, leaving 9 bases unmatched. CDR1 SGHDT and CDR2 YYEEEE come from the germline V gene.

This chain joins TRBV21-1 and TRBJ1-1. TRBV21-1 is an annotated pseudogene. There are 16 residues in the CDR3. Here the CDR3 reads CASSKRSGGGHTEAFF. In DNA form, the CDR3 reads TGTGCCAGCAGCAAAAGGTCGGGGGGCGGCCACACTGAAGCTTTCTTT.

The chain has TRBV9 and TRBJ2-5, with 8 bases identical to TRBD1. V lost 6 bases to trimming and J lost 5 bases; unmatched junction nucleotides: 12. The CDR3 consists of 15 residues. Germline CDR1 SGDLS, CDR2 YYNGEE. CDR3 coding DNA: TGTGCCAGCACCCCCGGACAGGGCCCCAGGGAGACCCAGTACTTC. Protein sequence: CASTPGQGPRETQYF. Complete variable domain (other parts from reference TRBV9 and TRBJ2-5): DSGVTQTPKHLITATGQRVTLRCSPRSGDLSVYWYQQSLDQGLQFLIQYYNGEERAKGNILERFSAQQFPDLHSELNLSSLELGDSALYFCASTPGQGPRETQYFGPGTRLLVL.

This clone was seen more than once but under ten times. V and J are TRBV7-9 and TRBJ1-1; D remains ambiguous. Trimming cost V 6 bases and J 0 bases, with 11 bases left between them. The CDR3 runs to 14 residues. Germline CDR1 reads SEHNR; CDR2 reads FQNEAQ (reference sequence). The CDR3 nucleotides are TGTGCCAGCAGGCCACAGCATATGAACACTGAAGCTTTCTTT. As protein: CASRPQHMNTEAFF.